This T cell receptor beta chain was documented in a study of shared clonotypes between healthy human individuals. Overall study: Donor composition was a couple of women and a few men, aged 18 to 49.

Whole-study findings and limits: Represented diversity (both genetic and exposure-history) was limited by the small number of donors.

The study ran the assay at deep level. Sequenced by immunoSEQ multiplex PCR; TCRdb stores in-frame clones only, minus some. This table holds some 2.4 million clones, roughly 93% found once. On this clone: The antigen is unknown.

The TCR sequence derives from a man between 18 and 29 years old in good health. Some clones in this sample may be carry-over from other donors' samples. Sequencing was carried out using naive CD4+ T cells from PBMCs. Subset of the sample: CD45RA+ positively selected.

CDR3 loop: CASTDVGLSDYEQYF. In DNA, the CDR3 is TGTGCCAGCACTGATGTCGGGCTGTCGGACTACGAGCAGTACTTC. The chain carries TRBV28 and TRBJ2-7; unclear D gene. Trimming took 7 bases from V and 3 from J, leaving 19 bases between them. Germline V gene sequence: CDR1 MDHEN, CDR2 SYDVKM. The CDR3 has 15 amino acids. The full variable domain, rest sourced from reference TRBV28 and TRBJ2-7, is DVKVTQSSRYLVKRTGEKVFLECVQDMDHENMFWYRQDPGLGLRLIYFSYDVKMKEKGDIPEGYSVSREKKERFSLILESASTNQTSMYLCASTDVGLSDYEQYFGPGTRLTVT.